This TCR beta chain was documented in a study of response to subunit inactivated influenza vaccine. Study observations and caveats: The authors proposed limited new T cell recruitment per seasonal influenza vaccination.

TCRdb passed the RT-PCR reads through MiXCR, listing each CDR3 protein once. The sample gives more than 450,000 distinct CDR3 sequences, 12% of which show up once; roughly 10% is in the top ten. To note about this clonotype: Its antigen is unknown.

The CDR3 runs to 14 residues. The V gene lost 0 bases and the J gene lost 3 bases, with 8 bases spanning the gap. Looked up from germline, CDR1 is SGHTA and CDR2 is FQGTGA. This chain uses TRBV7-3 with TRBJ1-1; TRBD1 is a possible D gene (5 bases). This sequence originates from a middle-aged man who received an inactivated influenza vaccine. Sequencing used PBMCs from blood, obtained on the day of vaccination. The CDR3 sequence: CASSLTGVDTEAFF. CDR3 DNA sequence: TGTGCCAGCAGCTTAACAGGGGTCGACACTGAAGCTTTCTTT.